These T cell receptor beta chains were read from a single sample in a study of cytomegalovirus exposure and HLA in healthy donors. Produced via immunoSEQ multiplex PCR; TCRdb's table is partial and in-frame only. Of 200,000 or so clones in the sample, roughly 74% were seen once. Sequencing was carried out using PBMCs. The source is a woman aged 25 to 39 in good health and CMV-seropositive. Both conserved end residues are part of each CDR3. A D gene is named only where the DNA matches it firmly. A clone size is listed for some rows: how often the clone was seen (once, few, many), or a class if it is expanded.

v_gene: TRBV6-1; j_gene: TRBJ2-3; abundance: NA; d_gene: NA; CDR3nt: TGTGCCAGCAGTGAACTCCCGAGTACGCAGTATTTT; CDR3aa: CASSELPSTQYF
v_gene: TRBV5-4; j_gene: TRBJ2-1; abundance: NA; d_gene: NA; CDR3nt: TGTGCCAGCAGCTTGGGCTGGGGCAAAGCCGATGAGCAGTTCTTC; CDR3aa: CASSLGWGKADEQFF
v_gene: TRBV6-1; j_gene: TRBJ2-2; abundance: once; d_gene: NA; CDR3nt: TGTGCCACCGTGAGAAGTAGCACCACCGGGGAGCTGTTTTTT; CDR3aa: CATVRSSTTGELFF
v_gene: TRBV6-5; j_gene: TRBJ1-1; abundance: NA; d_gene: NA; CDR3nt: TGTGCCAGCAGCAGGGTAGGGACTGAAGCTTTCTTT; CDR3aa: CASSRVGTEAFF
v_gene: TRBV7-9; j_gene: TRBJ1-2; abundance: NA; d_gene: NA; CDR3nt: TGTGCCAGCAGCTTAGCGCTTGTGCAGGATGGCTACACCTTC; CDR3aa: CASSLALVQDGYTF
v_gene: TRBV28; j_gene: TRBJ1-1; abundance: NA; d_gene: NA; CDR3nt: TGTGCCAGCAGTCAGTCATACACTGAAGCTTTCTTT; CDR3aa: CASSQSYTEAFF
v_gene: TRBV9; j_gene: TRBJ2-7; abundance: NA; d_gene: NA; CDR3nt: TGTGCCAGCAGCGCTGCGGGGTCCTCCTACGAGCAGTACTTC; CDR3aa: CASSAAGSSYEQYF
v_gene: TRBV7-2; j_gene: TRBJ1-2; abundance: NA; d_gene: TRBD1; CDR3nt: TGTGCCAGCAGCTCAACTGCCCAGGGGGATGGCTACACCTTC; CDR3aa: CASSSTAQGDGYTF
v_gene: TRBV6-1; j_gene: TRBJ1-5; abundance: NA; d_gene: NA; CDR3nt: TGTGCCAGCTTTGGACAGTTCAATCAGCCCCAGCATTTT; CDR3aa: CASFGQFNQPQHF
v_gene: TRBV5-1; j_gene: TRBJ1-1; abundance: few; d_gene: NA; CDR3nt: TGCGCCAGCAGCTTGGTAAAGGGGGAGGGGGACACTGAAGCTTTCTTT; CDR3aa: CASSLVKGEGDTEAFF
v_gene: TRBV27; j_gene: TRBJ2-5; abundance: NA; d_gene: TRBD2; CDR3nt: TGTGCCAGCAGCCGGGGGGGGGCGGCCCAGTACTTC; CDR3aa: CASSRGGAAQYF